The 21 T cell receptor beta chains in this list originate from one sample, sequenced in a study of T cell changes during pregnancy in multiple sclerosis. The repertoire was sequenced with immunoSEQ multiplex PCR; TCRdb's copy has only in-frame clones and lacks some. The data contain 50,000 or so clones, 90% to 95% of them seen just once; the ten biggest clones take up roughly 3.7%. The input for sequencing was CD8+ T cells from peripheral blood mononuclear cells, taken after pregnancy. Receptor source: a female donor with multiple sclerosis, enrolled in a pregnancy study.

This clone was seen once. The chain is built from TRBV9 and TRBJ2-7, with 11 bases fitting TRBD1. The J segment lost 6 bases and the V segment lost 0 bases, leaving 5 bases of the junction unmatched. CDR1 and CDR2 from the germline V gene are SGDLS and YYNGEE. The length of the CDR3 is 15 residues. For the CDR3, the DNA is TGTGCCAGCAGCGTAGGTGGACAGGGGGCTAGCGAGCAGTACTTC. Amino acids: CASSVGGQGASEQYF. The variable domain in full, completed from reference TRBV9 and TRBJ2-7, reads DSGVTQTPKHLITATGQRVTLRCSPRSGDLSVYWYQQSLDQGLQFLIQYYNGEERAKGNILERFSAQQFPDLHSELNLSSLELGDSALYFCASSVGGQGASEQYFGPGTRLTVT.

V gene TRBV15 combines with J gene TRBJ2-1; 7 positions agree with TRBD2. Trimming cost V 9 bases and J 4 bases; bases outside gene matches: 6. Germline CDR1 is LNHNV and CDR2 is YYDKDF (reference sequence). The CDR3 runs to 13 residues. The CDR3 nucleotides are TGTGCCACTCGGGGGGTTGGTTACAATGAGCAGTTCTTC. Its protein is CATRGVGYNEQFF.

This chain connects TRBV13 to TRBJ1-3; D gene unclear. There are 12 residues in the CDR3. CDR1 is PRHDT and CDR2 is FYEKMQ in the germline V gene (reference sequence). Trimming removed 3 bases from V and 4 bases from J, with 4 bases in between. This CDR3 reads CASSLSGNTIYF. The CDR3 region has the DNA TGTGCCAGCAGCTTGTCAGGAAACACCATATATTTT. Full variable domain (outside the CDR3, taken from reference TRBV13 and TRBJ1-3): AAGVIQSPRHLIKEKRETATLKCYPIPRHDTVYWYQQGPGQDPQFLISFYEKMQSDKGSIPDRFSAQQFSDYHSELNMSSLELGDSALYFCASSLSGNTIYFGEGSWLTVV.

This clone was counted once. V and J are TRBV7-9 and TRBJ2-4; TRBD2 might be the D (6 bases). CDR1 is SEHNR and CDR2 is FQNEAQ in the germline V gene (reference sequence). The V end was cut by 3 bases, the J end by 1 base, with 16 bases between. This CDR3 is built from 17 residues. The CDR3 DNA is TGTGCCAGCAGCTTGGGACTCAACCTAGAGGCCAAAAACATTCAGTACTTC. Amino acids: CASSLGLNLEAKNIQYF.

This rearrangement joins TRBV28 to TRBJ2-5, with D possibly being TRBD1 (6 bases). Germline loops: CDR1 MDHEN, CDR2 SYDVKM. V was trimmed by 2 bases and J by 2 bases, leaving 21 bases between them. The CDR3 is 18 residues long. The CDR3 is CASSLLSNRQDSQETQYF. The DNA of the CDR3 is TGTGCCAGCAGTTTACTATCCAACCGACAGGATTCGCAAGAGACCCAGTACTTC.

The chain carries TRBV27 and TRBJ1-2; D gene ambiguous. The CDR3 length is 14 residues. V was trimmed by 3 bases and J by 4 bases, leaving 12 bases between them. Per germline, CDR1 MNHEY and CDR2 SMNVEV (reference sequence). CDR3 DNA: TGTGCCAGCAGTTTGGCTGCACAGTCCTATGGCTACACCTTC. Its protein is CASSLAAQSYGYTF.

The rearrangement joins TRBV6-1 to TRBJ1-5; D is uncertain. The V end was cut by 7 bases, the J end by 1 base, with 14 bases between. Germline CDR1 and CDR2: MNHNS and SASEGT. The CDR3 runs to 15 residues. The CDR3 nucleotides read TGTGCCAGCACCCCATGGTCGCTAAGCAATCAGCCCCAGCATTTT. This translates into CASTPWSLSNQPQHF.

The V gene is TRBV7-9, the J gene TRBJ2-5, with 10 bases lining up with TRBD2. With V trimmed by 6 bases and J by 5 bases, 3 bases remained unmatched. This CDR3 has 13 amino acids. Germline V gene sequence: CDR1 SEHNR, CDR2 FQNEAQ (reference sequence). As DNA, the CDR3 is TGTGCCAGCAGAGCGGGGGGGCGGGAGACCCAGTACTTC. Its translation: CASRAGGRETQYF. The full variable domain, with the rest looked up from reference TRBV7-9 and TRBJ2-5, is DTGVSQNPRHKITKRGQNVTFRCDPISEHNRLYWYRQTLGQGPEFLTYFQNEAQLEKSRLLSDRFSAERPKGSFSTLEIQRTEQGDSAMYLCASRAGGRETQYFGPGTRLLVL.

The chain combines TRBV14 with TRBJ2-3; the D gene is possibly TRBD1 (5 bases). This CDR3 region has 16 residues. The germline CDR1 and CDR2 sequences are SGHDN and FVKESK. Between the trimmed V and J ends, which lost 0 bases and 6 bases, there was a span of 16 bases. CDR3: CASSQDWPRGEDTQYF. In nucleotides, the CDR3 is TGTGCCAGCAGCCAAGATTGGCCTAGGGGCGAGGATACGCAGTATTTT.

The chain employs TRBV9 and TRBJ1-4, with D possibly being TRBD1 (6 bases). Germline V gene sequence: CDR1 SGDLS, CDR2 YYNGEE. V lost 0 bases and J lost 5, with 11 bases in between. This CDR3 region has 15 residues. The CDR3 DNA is TGTGCCAGCAGCGTAGGGGACATCCCAAATGAAAAACTGTTTTTT. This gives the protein CASSVGDIPNEKLFF. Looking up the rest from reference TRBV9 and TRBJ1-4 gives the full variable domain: DSGVTQTPKHLITATGQRVTLRCSPRSGDLSVYWYQQSLDQGLQFLIQYYNGEERAKGNILERFSAQQFPDLHSELNLSSLELGDSALYFCASSVGDIPNEKLFFGSGTQLSVL.

The CDR3 loop is CASSETSGTNEQFF. DNA of the CDR3: TGTGCCAGCAGTGAGACTAGCGGGACGAATGAGCAGTTCTTC. The rearrangement joins TRBV2 to TRBJ2-1, with TRBD2 matching over 11 bases. V lost 3 bases and J lost 7; bases outside the gene matches: 2. Per the germline V gene, CDR1 is SNHLY and CDR2 is FYNNEI. There are 14 residues in the CDR3.

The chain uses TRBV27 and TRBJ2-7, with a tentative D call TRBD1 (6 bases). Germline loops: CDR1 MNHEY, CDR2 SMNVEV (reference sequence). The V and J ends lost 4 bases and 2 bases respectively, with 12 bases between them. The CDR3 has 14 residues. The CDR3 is CASSSSGVTYEQYF. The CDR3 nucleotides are TGTGCCAGCAGTTCCTCAGGGGTCACCTACGAGCAGTACTTC.

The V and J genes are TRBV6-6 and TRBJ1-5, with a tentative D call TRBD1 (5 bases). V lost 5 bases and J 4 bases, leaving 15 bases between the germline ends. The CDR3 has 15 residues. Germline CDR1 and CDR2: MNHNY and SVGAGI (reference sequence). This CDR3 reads CASSAGPGGNQPQHF. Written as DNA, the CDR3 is TGTGCCAGCAGTGCCGGACCCGGGGGGAATCAGCCCCAGCATTTT.

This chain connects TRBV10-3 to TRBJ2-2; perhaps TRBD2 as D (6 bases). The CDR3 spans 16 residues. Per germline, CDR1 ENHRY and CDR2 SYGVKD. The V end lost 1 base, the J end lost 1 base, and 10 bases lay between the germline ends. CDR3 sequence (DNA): TGTGCCATCAGTGAGTACGGAGGGCTGAACACCGGGGAGCTGTTTTTT. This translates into CAISEYGGLNTGELFF.

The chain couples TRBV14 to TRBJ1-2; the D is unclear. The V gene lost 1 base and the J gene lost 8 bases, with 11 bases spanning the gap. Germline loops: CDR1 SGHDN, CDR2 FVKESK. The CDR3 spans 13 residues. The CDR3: CASSQVGSGGYTF. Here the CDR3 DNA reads TGTGCCAGCAGCCAAGTTGGGTCGGGAGGCTACACCTTC.

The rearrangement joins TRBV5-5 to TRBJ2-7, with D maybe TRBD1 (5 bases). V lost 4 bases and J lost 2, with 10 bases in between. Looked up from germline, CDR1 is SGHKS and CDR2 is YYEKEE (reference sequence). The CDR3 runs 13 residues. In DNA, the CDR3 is TGTGCCAGCAGCCCGGACATTGCCTACGAGCAGTACTTC. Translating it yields CASSPDIAYEQYF.

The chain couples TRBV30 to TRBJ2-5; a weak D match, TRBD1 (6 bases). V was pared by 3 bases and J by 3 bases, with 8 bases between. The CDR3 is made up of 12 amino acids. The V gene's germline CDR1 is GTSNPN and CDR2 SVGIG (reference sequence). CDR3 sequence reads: CAWSGQKETQYF. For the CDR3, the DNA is TGTGCCTGGAGCGGACAGAAAGAGACCCAGTACTTC.

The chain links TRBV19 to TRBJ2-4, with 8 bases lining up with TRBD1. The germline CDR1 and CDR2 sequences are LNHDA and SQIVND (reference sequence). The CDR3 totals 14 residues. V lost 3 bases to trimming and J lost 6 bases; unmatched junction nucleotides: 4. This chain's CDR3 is CASSIRDRGNIQYF. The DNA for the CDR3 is TGTGCCAGTAGTATTCGTGACAGGGGAAACATTCAGTACTTC.

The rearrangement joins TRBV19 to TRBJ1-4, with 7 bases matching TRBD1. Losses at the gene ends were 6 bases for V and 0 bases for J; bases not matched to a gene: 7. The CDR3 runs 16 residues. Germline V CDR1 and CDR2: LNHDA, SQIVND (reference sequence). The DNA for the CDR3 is TGTGCCAGTAGCCCGACCAGGGGGGCAACTAATGAAAAACTGTTTTTT. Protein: CASSPTRGATNEKLFF. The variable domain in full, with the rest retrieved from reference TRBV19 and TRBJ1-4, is DGGITQSPKYLFRKEGQNVTLSCEQNLNHDAMYWYRQDPGQGLRLIYYSQIVNDFQKGDIAEGYSVSREKKESFPLTVTSAQKNPTAFYLCASSPTRGATNEKLFFGSGTQLSVL.

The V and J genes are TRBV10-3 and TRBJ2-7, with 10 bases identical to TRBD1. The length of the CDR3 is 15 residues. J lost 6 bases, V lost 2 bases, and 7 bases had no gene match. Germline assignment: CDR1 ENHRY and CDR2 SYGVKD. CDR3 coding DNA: TGTGCCATCAGTGAGGGGGACAGGGGTTCGTTCGAGCAGTACTTC. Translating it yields CAISEGDRGSFEQYF.

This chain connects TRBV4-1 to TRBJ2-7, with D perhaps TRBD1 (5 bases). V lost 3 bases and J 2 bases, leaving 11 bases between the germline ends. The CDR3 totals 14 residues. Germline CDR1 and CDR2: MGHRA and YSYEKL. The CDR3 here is CASSHRAGTYEQYF. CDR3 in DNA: TGCGCCAGCAGCCATCGGGCAGGGACCTACGAGCAGTACTTC.